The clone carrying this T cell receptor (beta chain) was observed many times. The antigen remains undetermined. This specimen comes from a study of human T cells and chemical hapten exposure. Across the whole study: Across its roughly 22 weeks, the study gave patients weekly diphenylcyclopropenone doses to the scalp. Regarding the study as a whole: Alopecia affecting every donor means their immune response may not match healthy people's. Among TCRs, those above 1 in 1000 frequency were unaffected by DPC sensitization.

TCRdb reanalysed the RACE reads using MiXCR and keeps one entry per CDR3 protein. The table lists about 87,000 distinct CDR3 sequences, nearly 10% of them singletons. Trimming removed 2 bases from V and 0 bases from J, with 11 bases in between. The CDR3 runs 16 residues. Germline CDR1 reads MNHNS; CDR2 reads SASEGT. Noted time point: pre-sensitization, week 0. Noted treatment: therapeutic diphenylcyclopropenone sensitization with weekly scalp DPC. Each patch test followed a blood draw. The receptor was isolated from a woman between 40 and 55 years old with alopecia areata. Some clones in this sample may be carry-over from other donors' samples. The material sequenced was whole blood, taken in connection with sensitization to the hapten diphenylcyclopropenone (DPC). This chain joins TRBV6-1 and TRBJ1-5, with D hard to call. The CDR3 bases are TGTGCCAGCAGTGAAAGGCCACAGATTAGCAATCAGCCCCAGCATTTT. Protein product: CASSERPQISNQPQHF.